The clone carrying this TCR beta chain was observed a few times. The antigen is unknown. The data were taken from a study of T cell responses to AZD1222 COVID-19 vaccine. Regarding the study as a whole: Baseline seropositivity occurred in only six AZD1222 recipients. Once two AZD1222 doses were given, Spike-specific TCR breadth and depth went up.

Here immunoSEQ multiplex PCR was the method, and the copy in TCRdb shows in-frame clones only, minus some. The table includes about 160,000 clones, approximately 90% detected once. There are 14 residues in the CDR3. The germline CDR1 and CDR2 sequences are SEHNR and FQNEAQ (reference sequence). V dropped 1 base and J dropped 2 bases, with 9 bases sitting between them. This receptor was taken from an adult in good health. The rearrangement joins TRBV7-9 to TRBJ2-7, with unresolved D. Here the sequenced sample was peripheral blood, taken on day 0 of AZD1222 vaccination. The CDR3 spells CASSLGFNPYEQYF. The CDR3 nucleotides are TGTGCCAGCAGCTTAGGATTTAATCCCTACGAGCAGTACTTC.